This TCR beta chain is from a study of OX40 agonist ivuxolimab in advanced cancers. Study information: Earlier treatment with anti-PD-1, anti-PD-L1 or anti-CTLA-4 was permitted, and 35% to 45% had received some. General study findings and limits: By week 6 at 0.1 to 3.0 mg/kg, blood CD4+ and CD8+ T cells had expanded clonally. Among some nonresponders, normalized T-cell clonal expansion was also low.

This CDR3 has 12 amino acids. The germline V gene has CDR1 MNHNY and CDR2 SVGAGI (reference sequence). V was cut by 2 bases and J by 3 bases, with 5 bases left in between. Profiled with immunoSEQ multiplex PCR; TCRdb holds only in-frame clones, not every one. In the table there are tens of thousands of clones, around 85% of which are singletons. On this clone: As yet, its antigen is unknown.

Sequencing was performed on CD4+ or CD8+ T cells sorted from blood, taken in a trial of the OX40 agonist ivuxolimab. The rearrangement uses TRBV6-6 and TRBJ2-7; no reliable D call. The source is an adult with an advanced solid tumor such as melanoma, head and neck, liver or kidney cancer. The CDR3 is CASSYEHYEQYF. CDR3 DNA sequence: TGTGCCAGCAGTTACGAACACTACGAGCAGTACTTC.